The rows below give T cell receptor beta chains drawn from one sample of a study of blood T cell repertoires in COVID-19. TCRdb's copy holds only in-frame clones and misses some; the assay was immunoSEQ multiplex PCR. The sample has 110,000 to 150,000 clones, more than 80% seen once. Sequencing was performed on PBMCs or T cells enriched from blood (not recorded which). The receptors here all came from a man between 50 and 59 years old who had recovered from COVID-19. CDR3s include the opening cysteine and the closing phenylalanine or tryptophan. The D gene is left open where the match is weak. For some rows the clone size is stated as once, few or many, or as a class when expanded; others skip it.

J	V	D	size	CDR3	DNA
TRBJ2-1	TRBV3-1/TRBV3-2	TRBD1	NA	CASTWTGGNEQFF	TGTGCCAGCACCTGGACAGGGGGCAATGAGCAGTTCTTC
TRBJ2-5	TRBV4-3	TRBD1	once	CASSPDRGNQETQYF	TGCGCCAGCAGCCCCGACAGGGGGAACCAAGAGACCCAGTACTTC
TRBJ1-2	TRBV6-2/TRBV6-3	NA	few	CASSSGAWENTF	TGTGCCAGCAGCTCCGGCGCGTGGGAGAACACCTTC
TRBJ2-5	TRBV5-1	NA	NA	CASSLEGQETQYF	TGCGCCAGCAGCTTGGAAGGACAGGAGACCCAGTACTTC
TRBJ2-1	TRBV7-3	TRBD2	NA	CASSLKGLAGRSTNEQFF	TGTGCCAGCAGCTTAAAAGGGCTAGCGGGGAGGTCCACCAATGAGCAGTTCTTC
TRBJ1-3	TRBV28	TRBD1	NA	CASSPRTGWILGSGNTIYF	TGTGCCAGCAGTCCCAGGACAGGGTGGATCTTGGGATCTGGAAACACCATATATTTT
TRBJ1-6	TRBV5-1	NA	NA	CASSPRDTESGTLHF	TGCGCCAGCAGCCCCCGGGACACAGAGTCGGGCACCCTCCACTTT
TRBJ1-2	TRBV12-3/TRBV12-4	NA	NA	CASSWDMPGYTF	TGTGCCAGCAGTTGGGACATGCCTGGCTACACCTTC
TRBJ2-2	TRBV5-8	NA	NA	CASSPGHRYGTGELFF	TGTGCCAGCAGCCCTGGACACCGCTACGGAACCGGGGAGCTGTTTTTT
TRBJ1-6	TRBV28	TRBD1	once	CASSLTGNSPLHF	TGTGCCAGCAGTTTGACAGGGAATTCACCCCTCCACTTT
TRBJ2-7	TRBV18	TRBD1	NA	CASSFSGTGIYEQYF	TGTGCCAGCTCATTCTCCGGGACAGGGATCTACGAGCAGTACTTC
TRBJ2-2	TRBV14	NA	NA	CASSRVNTGELFF	TGTGCCAGCAGCCGAGTGAACACCGGGGAGCTGTTTTTT
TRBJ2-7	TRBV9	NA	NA	CASSVASRGVNEQYF	TGTGCCAGCAGCGTAGCTTCCAGGGGAGTCAACGAGCAGTACTTC
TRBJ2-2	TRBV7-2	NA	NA	CASSLDHPGTGELFF	TGTGCCAGCAGCTTAGACCACCCGGGGACCGGGGAGCTGTTTTTT
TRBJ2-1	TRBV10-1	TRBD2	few	CASSESPRGTSGRINEQFF	TGCGCCAGCAGTGAGTCACCCCGCGGGACTAGCGGGAGGATTAATGAGCAGTTCTTC
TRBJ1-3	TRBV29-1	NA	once	CSVLGQGRGNTIYF	TGCAGCGTTCTGGGGCAGGGCAGGGGAAACACCATATATTTT
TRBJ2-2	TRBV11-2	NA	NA	CASSPSRTEIPGELFF	TGTGCCAGCAGCCCCAGCCGGACAGAGATACCCGGGGAGCTGTTTTTT
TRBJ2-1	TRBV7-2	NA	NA	CASTRSGSRYNEQFF	TGTGCCAGCACCCGAAGCGGATCTCGTTACAATGAGCAGTTCTTC
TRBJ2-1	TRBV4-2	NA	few	CASSQDSGLISSYNEQFF	TGTGCCAGCAGCCAAGACAGCGGTTTAATTAGCTCCTACAATGAGCAGTTCTTC
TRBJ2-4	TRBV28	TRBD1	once	CASSSQGAAPLAKNIQYF	TGTGCCAGCAGTTCGCAGGGGGCGGCACCTCTAGCCAAAAACATTCAGTACTTC
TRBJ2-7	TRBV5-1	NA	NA	CASRDTVGSYEQYF	TGCGCCAGCAGAGATACAGTTGGTAGCTACGAGCAGTACTTC
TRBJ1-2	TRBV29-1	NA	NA	CSVSLNYGYTF	TGCAGCGTTAGCCTTAACTATGGCTACACCTTC
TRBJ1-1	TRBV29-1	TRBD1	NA	CSVEGGADRATEAFF	TGCAGCGTTGAAGGGGGGGCTGACAGGGCTACTGAAGCTTTCTTT
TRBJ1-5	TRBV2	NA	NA	CASRRDSYNQPQHF	TGTGCCAGCAGACGAGACAGTTACAATCAGCCCCAGCATTTT
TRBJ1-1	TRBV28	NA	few	CASSDHRVDTEAFF	TGTGCCAGCAGTGACCACAGGGTTGACACTGAAGCTTTCTTT
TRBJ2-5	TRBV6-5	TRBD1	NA	CASSYSTGQETQYF	TGTGCCAGCAGTTACTCGACAGGGCAAGAGACCCAGTACTTC
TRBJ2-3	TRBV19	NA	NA	CATRAELAVDTQYF	TGTGCCACTCGGGCCGAACTAGCTGTAGATACGCAGTATTTT
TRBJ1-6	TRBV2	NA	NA	CASTQSGINSPLHF	TGTGCCAGCACCCAATCCGGGATTAATTCACCCCTCCACTTT
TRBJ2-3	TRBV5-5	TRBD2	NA	CASSLTTSASTDTQYF	TGTGCCAGCAGCTTGACTACTAGCGCTAGCACAGATACGCAGTATTTT
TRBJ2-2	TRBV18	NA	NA	CASSPNAQTTYTGELFF	TGTGCCAGCTCACCAAATGCCCAGACTACCTACACCGGGGAGCTGTTTTTT
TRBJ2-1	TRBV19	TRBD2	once	CASSSLLAEQFF	TGTGCCAGTAGTTCATTACTAGCGGAGCAGTTCTTC
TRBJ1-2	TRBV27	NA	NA	CASSPRDGRPYTF	TGTGCCAGCAGCCCGAGGGACGGGAGACCCTACACCTTC
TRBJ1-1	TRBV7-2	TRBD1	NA	CASSKGTGVNTEAFF	TGTGCCAGCAGCAAAGGGACAGGGGTGAACACTGAAGCTTTCTTT
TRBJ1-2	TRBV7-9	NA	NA	CASSLGQGVNYGYTF	TGTGCCAGCAGCTTGGGTCAAGGGGTAAACTATGGCTACACCTTC
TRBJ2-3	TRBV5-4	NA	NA	CASSSMSRTSTDTQYF	TGTGCCAGCAGCTCAATGTCCAGGACTAGCACAGATACGCAGTATTTT
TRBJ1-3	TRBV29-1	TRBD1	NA	CSVAPTSGQGAFSGNTIYF	TGCAGCGTTGCCCCTACTTCTGGACAGGGGGCTTTCTCTGGAAACACCATATATTTT
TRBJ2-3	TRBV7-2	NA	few	CASSLLGMTDTQYF	TGTGCCAGCAGCTTACTAGGTATGACAGATACGCAGTATTTT
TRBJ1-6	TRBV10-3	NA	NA	CAIRLGESYNSPLHF	TGTGCCATCAGATTGGGAGAGTCCTATAATTCACCCCTCCACTTT
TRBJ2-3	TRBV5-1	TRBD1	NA	CASTQGASTDTQYF	TGCGCCAGCACCCAGGGGGCTAGCACAGATACGCAGTATTTT
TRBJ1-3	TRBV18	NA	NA	CASSPFQRNPSGNTIYF	TGTGCCAGCTCACCTTTTCAGCGGAATCCCTCTGGAAACACCATATATTTT
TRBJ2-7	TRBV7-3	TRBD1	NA	CASSPGQGGAGEQYF	TGTGCCAGCAGCCCAGGACAGGGGGGTGCTGGCGAGCAGTACTTC
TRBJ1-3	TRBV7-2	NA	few	CASSLEANTIYF	TGTGCCAGCAGCCTAGAAGCAAACACCATATATTTT
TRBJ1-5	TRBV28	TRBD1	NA	CASSLPTGGGQPQHF	TGTGCCAGCAGTTTGCCAACAGGGGGCGGTCAGCCCCAGCATTTT
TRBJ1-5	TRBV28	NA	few	CASSPRTGTNQPQHF	TGTGCCAGCAGTCCCCGTACAGGGACCAATCAGCCCCAGCATTTT
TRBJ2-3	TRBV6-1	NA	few	CASSEGSSVLFADTQYF	TGTGCCAGCAGTGAAGGCTCTAGCGTATTATTCGCAGATACGCAGTATTTT
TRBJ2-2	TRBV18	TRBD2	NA	CASSITGGANTGELFF	TGTGCCAGCTCAATAACGGGAGGCGCGAACACCGGGGAGCTGTTTTTT
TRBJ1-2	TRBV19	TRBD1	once	CASSWGQGAGGYTF	TGTGCCAGTAGTTGGGGACAGGGGGCCGGTGGCTACACCTTC
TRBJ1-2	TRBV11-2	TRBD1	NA	CASSLDRTGANYGYTF	TGTGCCAGCAGCTTAGATAGGACAGGGGCTAACTATGGCTACACCTTC
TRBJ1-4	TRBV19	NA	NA	CASAAATNEKLFF	TGTGCCAGTGCGGCCGCAACTAATGAAAAACTGTTTTTT
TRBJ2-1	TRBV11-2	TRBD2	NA	CASTTPTGLAGSHNEQFF	TGTGCCAGCACCACCCCTACGGGACTAGCGGGGTCACACAATGAGCAGTTCTTC
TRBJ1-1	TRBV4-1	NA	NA	CASSRGTVRDTEAFF	TGCGCCAGCAGCCGCGGGACGGTGAGGGACACTGAAGCTTTCTTT
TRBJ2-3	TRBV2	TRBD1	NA	CASIRDRRSTDTQYF	TGTGCCAGCATCCGGGACAGAAGAAGCACAGATACGCAGTATTTT